The present entry profiles one TCR beta chain with its context. One junction end does not reproduce the germline sequence, and a read error may be involved. The data belong to a study of blood T cell repertoires in COVID-19. Study-level background: Whether acute or convalescent, the COVID-19 samples came from the United States, Italy and Spain. In each case, the material was cDNA or gDNA derived from T cells, B-cell-depleted T cells, or PBMCs.

The germline V gene has CDR1 SSHAT and CDR2 FNYEAQ (reference sequence). The CDR3 runs 15 residues. Authors' data handling: Using reference gene primer amplification, nucleated cell counts were estimated. Clones were read by immunoSEQ multiplex PCR, and TCRdb kept only the in-frame ones, dropping some. That table supplies the V and J calls and clone size; D and trimming were determined from the DNA. Counted here are about 270,000 clones, 65% to 85% occurring once; the ten biggest clones make up approximately 5.4%. This TCR derives from a man older than 75 with acute or convalescent COVID-19. Sequencing was performed on peripheral blood. The chain recombines TRBV7-7 with TRBJ2-5; the match to TRBD1 covers 7 bases. Written as DNA, the CDR3 is TGTGCTAGCAGCAAGGGTAGGACAGGACAAGAGACCCAGTACTTC. Encoded protein: CASSKGRTGQETQYF.